This record concerns one T cell receptor beta chain sequence. Its cognate antigen is unknown. CDR3 length: 14 amino acids. Germline V gene sequence: CDR1 MNHEY, CDR2 SMNVEV (reference sequence). The V end was cut by 5 bases, the J end by 5 bases, with 15 bases between. These data originate in a study of shared clonotypes between healthy human individuals. Study-wide points: A generally larger estimated richness was seen in naive subsets than in memory subsets. Large depth notwithstanding, sorted-subset sequencing proved incomplete by rarefaction.

The naive CD8 subset, CD45RO-negative cells positively selected for CCR7, excluded terminally differentiated effector memory CD45RA+ cells. Some clones are missing from TCRdb's copy, which holds only in-frame ones; the method was immunoSEQ multiplex PCR. This table has about 2.1 million clones, about 94% appearing once. Sequenced material: naive CD8+ T cells from PBMCs. The TCR comes from a young man in good health. Some clones in this sample may be carry-over from other donors' samples. V and J are TRBV27 and TRBJ2-5; D gene unclear. The CDR3 DNA reads as TGTGCCAGCAGTCCCTACTTGGGGATCGAGACCCAGTACTTC. The encoded protein is CASSPYLGIETQYF.